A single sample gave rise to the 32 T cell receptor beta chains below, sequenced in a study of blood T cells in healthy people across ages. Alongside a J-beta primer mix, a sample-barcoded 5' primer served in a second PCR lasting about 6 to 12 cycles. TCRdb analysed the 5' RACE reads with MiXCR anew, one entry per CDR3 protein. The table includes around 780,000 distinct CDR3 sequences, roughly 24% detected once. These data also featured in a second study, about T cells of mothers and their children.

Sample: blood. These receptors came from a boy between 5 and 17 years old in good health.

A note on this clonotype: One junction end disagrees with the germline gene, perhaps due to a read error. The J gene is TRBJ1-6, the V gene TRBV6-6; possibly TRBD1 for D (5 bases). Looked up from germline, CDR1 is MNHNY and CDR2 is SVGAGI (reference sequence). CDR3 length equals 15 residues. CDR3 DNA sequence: TGTGCCAGCAGTTCCACCATGGACGGGGGTTCACCCCTCCGCTTT. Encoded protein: CASSSTMDGGSPLRF.

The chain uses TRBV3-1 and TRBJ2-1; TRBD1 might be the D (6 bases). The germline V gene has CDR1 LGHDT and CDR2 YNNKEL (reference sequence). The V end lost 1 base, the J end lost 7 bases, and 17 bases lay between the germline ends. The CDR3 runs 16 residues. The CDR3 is CASSQALVGGGNEQFF. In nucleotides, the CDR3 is TGTGCCAGCAGCCAAGCGCTAGTTGGGGGCGGGAATGAGCAGTTCTTC.

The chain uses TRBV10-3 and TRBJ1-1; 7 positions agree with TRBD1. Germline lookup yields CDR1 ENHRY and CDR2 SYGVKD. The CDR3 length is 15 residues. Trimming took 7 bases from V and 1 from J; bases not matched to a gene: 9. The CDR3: CAITQGETSNTEAFF. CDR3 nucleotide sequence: TGTGCCATCACTCAGGGGGAGACTTCGAACACTGAAGCTTTCTTT.

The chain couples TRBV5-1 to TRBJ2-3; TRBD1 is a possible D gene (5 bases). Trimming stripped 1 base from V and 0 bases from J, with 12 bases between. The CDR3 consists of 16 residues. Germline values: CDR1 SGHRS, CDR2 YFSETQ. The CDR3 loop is CASSLTGRPSTDTQYF. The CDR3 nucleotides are TGCGCCAGCAGCTTGACAGGCCGTCCAAGCACAGATACGCAGTATTTT.

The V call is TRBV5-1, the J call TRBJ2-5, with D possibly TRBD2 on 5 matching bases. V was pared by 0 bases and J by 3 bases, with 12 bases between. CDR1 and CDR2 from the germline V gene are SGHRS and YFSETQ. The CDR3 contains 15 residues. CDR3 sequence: CASSLGRRGKETQYF. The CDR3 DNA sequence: TGCGCCAGCAGCTTGGGGCGCAGAGGGAAAGAGACCCAGTACTTC.

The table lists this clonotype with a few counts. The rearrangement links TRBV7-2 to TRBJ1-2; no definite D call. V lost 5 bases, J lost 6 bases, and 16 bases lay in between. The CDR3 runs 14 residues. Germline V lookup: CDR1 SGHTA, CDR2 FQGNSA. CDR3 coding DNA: TGTGCCAGCAGCCCTAAGGCCCAAGACCATGGCTACACCTTC. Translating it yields CASSPKAQDHGYTF.

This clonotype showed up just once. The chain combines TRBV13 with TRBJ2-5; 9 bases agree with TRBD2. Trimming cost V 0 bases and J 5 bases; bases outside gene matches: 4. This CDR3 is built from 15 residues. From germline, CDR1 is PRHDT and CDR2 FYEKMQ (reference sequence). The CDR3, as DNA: TGTGCCAGCAGCTTAGGTCGCCTAGCGGGGGAGACCCAGTACTTC. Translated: CASSLGRLAGETQYF.

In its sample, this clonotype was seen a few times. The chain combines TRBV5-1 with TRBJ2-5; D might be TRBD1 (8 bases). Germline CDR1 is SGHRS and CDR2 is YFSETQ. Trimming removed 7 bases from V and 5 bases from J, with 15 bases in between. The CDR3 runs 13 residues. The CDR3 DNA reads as TGCGCCAGCGGGGAGGGACAGGCGGAGACCCAGTACTTC. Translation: CASGEGQAETQYF.

In DNA form, the CDR3 reads TGTGCCAGCAGCTTAACGTGGGTAGGCAATCAGCCCCAGCATTTT. Amino acids: CASSLTWVGNQPQHF. The chain joins TRBV7-2 to TRBJ1-5; no clear D gene. The germline V and J ends were trimmed by 2 bases and 2 bases, with 10 bases remaining between them. Per germline, CDR1 SGHTA and CDR2 FQGNSA. The CDR3 loop spans 15 amino acids.

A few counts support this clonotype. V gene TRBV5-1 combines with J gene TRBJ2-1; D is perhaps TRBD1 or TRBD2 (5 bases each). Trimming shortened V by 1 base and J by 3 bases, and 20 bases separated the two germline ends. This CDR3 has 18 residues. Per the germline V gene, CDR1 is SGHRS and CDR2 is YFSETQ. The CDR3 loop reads CASSLLGDEEGYYNEQFF. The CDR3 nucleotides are TGCGCCAGCAGCTTGTTGGGGGACGAGGAAGGGTACTACAATGAGCAGTTCTTC. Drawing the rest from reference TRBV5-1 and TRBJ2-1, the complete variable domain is KAGVTQTPRYLIKTRGQQVTLSCSPISGHRSVSWYQQTPGQGLQFLFEYFSETQRNKGNFPGRFSGRQFSNSRSEMNVSTLELGDSALYLCASSLLGDEEGYYNEQFFGPGTRLTVL.

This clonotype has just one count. This CDR3 is CASSPEDKTEQYF. The DNA for the CDR3 is TGTGCCAGCTCACCAGAGGACAAAACCGAGCAGTACTTC. The chain recombines TRBV18 with TRBJ2-7; tentatively, D is TRBD1 (5 bases). This CDR3 spans 13 amino acids. V was shortened by 2 bases and J by 6 bases, with 11 bases between the two germline ends. Germline V CDR1 and CDR2: KGHSH, LQKENI.

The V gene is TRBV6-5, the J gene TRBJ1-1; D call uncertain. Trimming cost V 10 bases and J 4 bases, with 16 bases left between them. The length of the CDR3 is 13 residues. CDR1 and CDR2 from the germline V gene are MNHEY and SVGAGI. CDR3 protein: CATRQVLTTEAFF. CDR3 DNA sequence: TGTGCCACCAGGCAGGTTCTGACCACTGAAGCTTTCTTT.

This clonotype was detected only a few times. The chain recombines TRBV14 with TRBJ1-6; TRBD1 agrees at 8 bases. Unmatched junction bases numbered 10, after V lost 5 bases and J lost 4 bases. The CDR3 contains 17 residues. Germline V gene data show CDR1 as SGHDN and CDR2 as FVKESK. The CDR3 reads CASSKNRRDRYNSPLHF. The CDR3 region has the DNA TGTGCCAGCAGCAAGAATCGCCGGGACAGGTATAATTCACCCCTCCACTTT.

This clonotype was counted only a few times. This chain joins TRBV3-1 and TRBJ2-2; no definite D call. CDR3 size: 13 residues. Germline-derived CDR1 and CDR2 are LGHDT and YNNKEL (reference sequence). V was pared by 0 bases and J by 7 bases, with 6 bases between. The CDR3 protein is CASSQELFGELFF. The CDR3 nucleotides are TGTGCCAGCAGCCAAGAACTTTTCGGGGAGCTGTTTTTT.

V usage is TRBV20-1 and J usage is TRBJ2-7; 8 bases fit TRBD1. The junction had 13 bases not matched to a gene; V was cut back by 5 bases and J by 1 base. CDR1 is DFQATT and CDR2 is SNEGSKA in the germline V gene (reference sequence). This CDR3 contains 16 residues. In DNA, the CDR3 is TGCAGTGCTGGGCCCGGGACAGGCCGTCCGTCCTACGAGCAGTACTTC. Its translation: CSAGPGTGRPSYEQYF.

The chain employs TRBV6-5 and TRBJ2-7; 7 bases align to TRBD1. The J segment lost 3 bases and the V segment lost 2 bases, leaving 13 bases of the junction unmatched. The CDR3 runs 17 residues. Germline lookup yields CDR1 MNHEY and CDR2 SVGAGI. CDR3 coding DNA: TGTGCCAGCAGTTACACCGCGCCCAGACAGGGAGTCTACGAGCAGTACTTC. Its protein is CASSYTAPRQGVYEQYF.

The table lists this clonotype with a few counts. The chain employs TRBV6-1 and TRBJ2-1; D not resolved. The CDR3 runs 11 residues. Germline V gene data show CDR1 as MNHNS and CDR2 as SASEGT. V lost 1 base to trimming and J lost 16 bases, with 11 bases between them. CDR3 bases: TGTGCCAGCAGTGAAGTGACGCTTTTATTCTTC. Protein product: CASSEVTLLFF.

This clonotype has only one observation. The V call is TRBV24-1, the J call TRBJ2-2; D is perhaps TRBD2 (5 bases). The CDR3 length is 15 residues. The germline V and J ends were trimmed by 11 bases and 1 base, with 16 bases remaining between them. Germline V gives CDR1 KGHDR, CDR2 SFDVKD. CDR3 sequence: CARARRRMNTGELFF. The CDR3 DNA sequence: TGTGCCAGGGCCAGGAGGCGGATGAACACCGGGGAGCTGTTTTTT.

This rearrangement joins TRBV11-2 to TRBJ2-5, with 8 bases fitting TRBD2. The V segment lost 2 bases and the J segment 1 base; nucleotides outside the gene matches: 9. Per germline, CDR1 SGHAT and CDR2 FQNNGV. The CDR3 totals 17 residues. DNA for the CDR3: TGTGCCAGCAGCTTACTGGGGGTAGCGGGGCGCCAAGAGACCCAGTACTTC. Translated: CASSLLGVAGRQETQYF.

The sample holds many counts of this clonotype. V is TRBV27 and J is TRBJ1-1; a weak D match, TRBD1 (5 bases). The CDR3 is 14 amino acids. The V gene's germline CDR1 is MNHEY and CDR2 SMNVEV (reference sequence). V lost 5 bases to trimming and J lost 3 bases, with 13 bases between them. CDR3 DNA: TGTGCCAGCAGTCCAGGGAGTGGGTACACTGAAGCTTTCTTT. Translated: CASSPGSGYTEAFF.

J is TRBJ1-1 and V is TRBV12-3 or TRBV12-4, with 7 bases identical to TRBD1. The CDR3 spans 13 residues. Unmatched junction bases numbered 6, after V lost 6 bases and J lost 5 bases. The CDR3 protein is CASRVLGQTEAFF. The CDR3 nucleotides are TGTGCCAGCAGGGTGCTGGGACAGACTGAAGCTTTCTTT.

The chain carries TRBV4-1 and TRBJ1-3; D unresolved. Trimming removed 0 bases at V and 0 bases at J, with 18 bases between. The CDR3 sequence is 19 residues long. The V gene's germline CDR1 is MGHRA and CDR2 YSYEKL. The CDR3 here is CASSQDLKRVWGSGNTIYF. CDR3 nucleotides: TGCGCCAGCAGCCAAGATCTTAAAAGGGTATGGGGCTCTGGAAACACCATATATTTT.

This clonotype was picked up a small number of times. This CDR3 reads CASSISLQETQYF. CDR3 nucleotides: TGTGCCAGTAGTATTTCTCTGCAAGAGACCCAGTACTTC. The chain employs TRBV19 and TRBJ2-5; D not certain. Trimming pared 3 bases from V and 2 bases from J, leaving 7 bases between. The CDR3 loop spans 13 amino acids. The germline CDR1 and CDR2 sequences are LNHDA and SQIVND (reference sequence).

The chain's CDR3 is CASQGRGPSGNTIYF. CDR3 DNA: TGTGCCAGCCAGGGTAGAGGACCCTCTGGAAACACCATATATTTT. The chain is built from TRBV12-3 or TRBV12-4 and TRBJ1-3; weak D call: TRBD1 (5 bases). This CDR3 contains 15 residues. V lost 8 bases and J 0 bases, leaving 14 bases between the germline ends.

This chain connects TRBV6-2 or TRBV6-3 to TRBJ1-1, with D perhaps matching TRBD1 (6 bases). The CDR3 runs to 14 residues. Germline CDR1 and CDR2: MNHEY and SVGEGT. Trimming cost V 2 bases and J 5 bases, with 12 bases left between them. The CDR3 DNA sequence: TGTGCCAGCAGTTACACAGGGATGGGGACTGAAGCTTTCTTT. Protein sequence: CASSYTGMGTEAFF.

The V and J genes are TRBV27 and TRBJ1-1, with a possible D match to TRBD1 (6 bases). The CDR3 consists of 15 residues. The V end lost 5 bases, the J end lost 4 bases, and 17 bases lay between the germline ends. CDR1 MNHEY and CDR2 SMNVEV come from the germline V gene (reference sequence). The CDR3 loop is CASSGPQGPSTEAFF. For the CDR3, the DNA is TGTGCCAGCAGTGGTCCACAGGGCCCCTCCACTGAAGCTTTCTTT.

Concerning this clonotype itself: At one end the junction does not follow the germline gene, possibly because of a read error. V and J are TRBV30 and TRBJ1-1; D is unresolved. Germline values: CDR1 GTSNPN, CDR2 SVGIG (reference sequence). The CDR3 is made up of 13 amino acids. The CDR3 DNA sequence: TGTGCCTGGACGCCGGGTTTGAATACTGAAGCTTTCTTT. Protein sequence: CAWTPGLNTEAFF.

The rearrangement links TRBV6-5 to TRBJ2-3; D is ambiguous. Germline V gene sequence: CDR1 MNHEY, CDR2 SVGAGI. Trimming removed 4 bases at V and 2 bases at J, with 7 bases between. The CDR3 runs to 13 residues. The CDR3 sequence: CASSSLDTDTQYF. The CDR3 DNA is TGTGCCAGCAGTTCTTTAGACACAGATACGCAGTATTTT.

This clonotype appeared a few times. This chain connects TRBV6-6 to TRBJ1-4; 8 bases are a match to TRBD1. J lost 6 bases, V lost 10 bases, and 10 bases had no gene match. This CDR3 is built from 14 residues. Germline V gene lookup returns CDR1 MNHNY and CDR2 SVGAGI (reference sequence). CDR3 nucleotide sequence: TGTGCCACCTCGGACAGGGCTGATTATGAAAAACTGTTTTTT. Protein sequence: CATSDRADYEKLFF.

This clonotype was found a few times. CDR3 nucleotide sequence: TGTGCCAGCAGTTACGGGACAGGGACCTATGGCTACACCTTC. Its protein product is CASSYGTGTYGYTF. The genes are TRBV12-3 or TRBV12-4 and TRBJ1-2; 9 nucleotides agree with TRBD1. The J segment lost 4 bases and the V segment lost 4 bases, leaving 4 bases of the junction unmatched. The CDR3 sequence is 14 residues long.

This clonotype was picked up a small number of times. The CDR3 DNA is TGTGCCAGCTCACCGGAAGGGGCCTGGTACCAAGAGACCCAGTACTTC. It codes for CASSPEGAWYQETQYF. This rearrangement joins TRBV18 to TRBJ2-5, with D perhaps TRBD1 (5 bases). CDR3 length: 16 residues. Trimming stripped 3 bases from V and 0 bases from J, with 14 bases between. Germline V CDR1 and CDR2: KGHSH, LQKENI.

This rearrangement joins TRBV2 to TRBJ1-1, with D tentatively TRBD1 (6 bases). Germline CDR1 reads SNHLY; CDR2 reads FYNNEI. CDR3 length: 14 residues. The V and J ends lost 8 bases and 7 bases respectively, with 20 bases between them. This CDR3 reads CASGQGYGENEAFF. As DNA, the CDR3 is TGTGCCAGCGGCCAGGGGTACGGAGAAAATGAAGCTTTCTTT. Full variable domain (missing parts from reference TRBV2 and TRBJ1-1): EPEVTQTPSHQVTQMGQEVILRCVPISNHLYFYWYRQILGQKVEFLVSFYNNEISEKSEIFDDQFSVERPDGSNFTLKIRSTKLEDSAMYFCASGQGYGENEAFFGQGTRLTVV.